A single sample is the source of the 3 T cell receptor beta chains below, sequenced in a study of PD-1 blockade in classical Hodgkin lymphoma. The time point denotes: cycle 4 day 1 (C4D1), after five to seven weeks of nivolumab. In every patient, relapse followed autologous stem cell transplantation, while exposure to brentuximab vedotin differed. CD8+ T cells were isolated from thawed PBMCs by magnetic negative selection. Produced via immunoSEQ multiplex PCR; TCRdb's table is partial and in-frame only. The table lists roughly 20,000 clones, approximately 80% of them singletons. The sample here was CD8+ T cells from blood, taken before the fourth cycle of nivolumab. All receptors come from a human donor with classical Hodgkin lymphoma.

The CDR3 loop reads CASSYYQNYGYTF. The CDR3 bases are TGTGCCAGCAGTTACTACCAAAACTATGGCTACACCTTC. This rearrangement joins TRBV6-5 to TRBJ1-2; D not certain. The germline V gene encodes CDR1 MNHEY and CDR2 SVGAGI. With 1 base removed from V and 2 bases from J, the gap between germline ends came to 5 bases. CDR3 size: 13 residues.

CDR3 in DNA: TGTGCCAGCAGCTCTTGGGCTAGCGGGGGCTATGAGCAGTTCTTC. This sequence encodes CASSSWASGGYEQFF. The chain recombines TRBV7-9 with TRBJ2-1, with 10 bases that match TRBD2. Germline V gene data show CDR1 as SEHNR and CDR2 as FQNEAQ (reference sequence). The V gene end was trimmed by 4 bases and the J gene end by 8 bases; junction bases not matched to a gene: 8. The CDR3 extends over 15 amino acids.

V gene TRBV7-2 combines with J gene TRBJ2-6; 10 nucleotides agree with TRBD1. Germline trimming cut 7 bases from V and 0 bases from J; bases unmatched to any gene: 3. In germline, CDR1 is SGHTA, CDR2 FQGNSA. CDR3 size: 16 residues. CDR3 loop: CASNGQGGSGANVLTF. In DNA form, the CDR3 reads TGTGCCAGCAATGGACAGGGGGGCTCTGGGGCCAACGTCCTGACTTTC.